This passage covers 19 T cell receptor beta chains from one sample sequenced in a study of CD8 T cells in ankylosing spondylitis. Via MiXCR, TCRdb re-called the 5' RACE reads, giving one row per CDR3 protein. The sample has 240,000 or so distinct CDR3 sequences, about 10% seen once; the top ten hold 6% to 8.5%. The sequenced sample was blood, either unsorted or a sorted T cell fraction (not recorded which). Receptor source: a male donor with ankylosing spondylitis or in good health (not recorded which).

A remark on this clonotype: This sequence may be a read error, since a much larger clone differs from it by one base. The V and J genes are TRBV12-3 or TRBV12-4 and TRBJ2-5, with a possible D match to TRBD1 (6 bases). The CDR3 runs 14 residues. The DNA for the CDR3 is TGTGCCAGCAGCCGCGACAGGAGTCAAGCGACCCAGTACTTC. It codes for CASSRDRSQATQYF.

This clonotype came up many times. The gene calls are TRBV29-1 and TRBJ2-2; 7 bases are a match to TRBD2. The CDR3 has 13 residues. Looked up from germline, CDR1 is SQVTM and CDR2 is ANQGSEA. The V and J ends lost 4 bases and 8 bases, in that order; junction bases with no gene match: 7. The CDR3 reads CSVGGGTWGELFF. For the CDR3, the DNA is TGCAGCGTTGGGGGGGGAACATGGGGGGAGCTGTTTTTT.

The CDR3 here is CASSPHSVRDTEAFF. DNA for the CDR3: TGTGCCAGCAGCCCGCACTCCGTGCGGGACACTGAAGCTTTCTTT. V is TRBV5-5 and J is TRBJ1-1; D unresolved. The length of the CDR3 is 15 residues. V gave up 4 bases and J gave up 3 bases, with 16 bases separating them. Germline CDR1 reads SGHKS; CDR2 reads YYEKEE (reference sequence). Together with reference TRBV5-5 and TRBJ1-1, the CDR3 gives the full variable domain: DAGVTQSPTHLIKTRGQQVTLRCSPISGHKSVSWYQQVLGQGPQFIFQYYEKEERGRGNFPDRFSARQFPNYSSELNVNALLLGDSALYLCASSPHSVRDTEAFFGQGTRLTVV.

Ten or more counts support this clonotype. V usage is TRBV5-1 and J usage is TRBJ2-1, with D possibly matching TRBD2 (6 bases). The germline V and J ends were trimmed by 0 bases and 7 bases, with 8 bases remaining between them. The CDR3 extends over 13 amino acids. In germline, CDR1 is SGHRS, CDR2 YFSETQ. CDR3 nucleotides: TGCGCCAGCAGCTTGGGACGGGGGAATGAGCAGTTCTTC. It is translated as CASSLGRGNEQFF.

In this sample, this clonotype turned up many times. The chain carries TRBV20-1 and TRBJ2-3, with 15 bases matching TRBD2. Trimming took 6 bases from V and 9 from J; bases not matched to a gene: 4. The germline gives CDR1 DFQATT, CDR2 SNEGSKA (reference sequence). This CDR3 has 13 residues. The CDR3 nucleotides are TGCAGTGCAGGACTAGCGGGAGGGAGAACGCAGTATTTT. This sequence encodes CSAGLAGGRTQYF.

This clonotype occurred a few times. The V call is TRBV5-1, the J call TRBJ1-2, with a possible D match to TRBD1 (5 bases). The CDR3 extends over 13 amino acids. V dropped 4 bases and J dropped 4 bases, with 11 bases sitting between them. CDR1 SGHRS and CDR2 YFSETQ come from the germline V gene. The DNA for the CDR3 is TGCGCCAGCAGCCCGACAGCACGCTATGGCTACACCTTC. Its protein product is CASSPTARYGYTF. Drawing the rest from reference TRBV5-1 and TRBJ1-2, the complete variable domain is KAGVTQTPRYLIKTRGQQVTLSCSPISGHRSVSWYQQTPGQGLQFLFEYFSETQRNKGNFPGRFSGRQFSNSRSEMNVSTLELGDSALYLCASSPTARYGYTFGSGTRLTVV.

CDR3 sequence: CASSPTARDLNEKLFF. CDR3 coding DNA: TGTGCCAGCAGCCCGACTGCTAGGGATCTTAATGAAAAACTGTTTTTT. The rearrangement uses TRBV6-5 and TRBJ1-4, with D unresolved. Germline CDR1 reads MNHEY; CDR2 reads SVGAGI. The CDR3 consists of 16 residues. V lost 6 bases to trimming and J lost 4 bases, with 18 bases between them.

This clonotype was counted ten times or more. This sequence joins TRBV20-1 and TRBJ2-1, with 7 bases fitting TRBD1. The CDR3 length is 15 residues. The junction had 8 bases not matched to a gene; V was cut back by 1 base and J by 5 bases. Germline loops: CDR1 DFQATT, CDR2 SNEGSKA (reference sequence). The CDR3 protein is CSARVPGGFHNEQFF. CDR3 bases: TGCAGTGCTAGAGTACCAGGGGGTTTCCACAATGAGCAGTTCTTC.

This clonotype was counted many times. This sequence joins TRBV5-1 and TRBJ2-2; the D call may be TRBD1 or TRBD2 (5 bases each). CDR1 is SGHRS and CDR2 is YFSETQ in the germline V gene. V dropped 6 bases and J dropped 4 bases, with 16 bases sitting between them. This CDR3 comprises 15 residues. The CDR3 protein is CASNHDGTLTGELFF. In DNA, the CDR3 is TGCGCCAGCAACCATGACGGGACCCTCACCGGGGAGCTGTTTTTT.

This clonotype was found many times. The rearrangement links TRBV20-1 to TRBJ1-2, with TRBD1 as a possible D gene (5 bases). The CDR3 has 14 residues. CDR1 DFQATT and CDR2 SNEGSKA come from the germline V gene (reference sequence). Deletions cut 0 bases from V and 4 bases from J, with 12 bases between. CDR3 nucleotide sequence: TGCAGTGCTAGAGATCAACTGGGGGTCTATGGCTACACCTTC. Translation: CSARDQLGVYGYTF.

The genes are TRBV28 and TRBJ2-3; 7 bases match TRBD2. CDR3 length: 16 amino acids. J gave up 4 bases and V 5 bases, and 12 bases lay outside the gene matches. Germline values: CDR1 MDHEN, CDR2 SYDVKM. Here the CDR3 DNA reads TGTGCCAGCAGTGGAAGCGGGACCCCCGAAGCAGATACGCAGTATTTT. Protein: CASSGSGTPEADTQYF.

In nucleotides, the CDR3 is TGTGCCAGCAATTTCGGGACAGAATACGAGCAGTACTTC. Protein: CASNFGTEYEQYF. This rearrangement joins TRBV6-6 to TRBJ2-7; 7 bases align to TRBD1. The CDR3 has 13 amino acids. Germline CDR1 and CDR2: MNHNY and SVGAGI (reference sequence). Trimming removed 7 bases from V and 4 bases from J; junction bases left unmatched: 7.

The chain is built from TRBV24-1 and TRBJ2-7; 7 bases match TRBD2. Germline loops: CDR1 KGHDR, CDR2 SFDVKD. The CDR3 has 13 amino acids. With V trimmed by 10 bases and J by 7 bases, 12 bases remained unmatched. The DNA for the CDR3 is TGTGCCACTCCGTTTGGGAGGGCGGGGGAGCAGTACTTC. This codes for CATPFGRAGEQYF.

This clonotype has a handful of counts. The rearrangement uses TRBV11-2 and TRBJ2-1; TRBD1 or TRBD2 may be the D gene (5 bases each). Germline values: CDR1 SGHAT, CDR2 FQNNGV. There are 15 residues in the CDR3. V was shortened by 4 bases and J by 8 bases, with 18 bases between the two germline ends. CDR3 sequence reads: CASSSPARDGYEQFF. The CDR3 DNA sequence: TGTGCCAGCAGCTCCCCCGCGAGGGACGGCTATGAGCAGTTCTTC.

This clonotype was counted at least ten times. The chain joins TRBV7-2 to TRBJ2-1; TRBD1 is a possible D gene (6 bases). The CDR3 has 15 amino acids. The V gene lost 1 base and the J gene lost 5 bases, with 12 bases spanning the gap. Germline CDR1 reads SGHTA; CDR2 reads FQGNSA. The CDR3 region is CASSLGTARNNEQFF. In nucleotides, the CDR3 is TGTGCCAGCAGCTTAGGGACAGCCAGGAACAATGAGCAGTTCTTC.

This clonotype was found many times. The rearrangement links TRBV7-2 to TRBJ2-7; 12 bases match TRBD2. Germline values: CDR1 SGHTA, CDR2 FQGNSA. This CDR3 contains 17 residues. The trim removed 0 bases at V and 3 bases at J, leaving 6 bases unmatched. CDR3 in amino acids: CASSLARLAGVIYEQYF. The CDR3 DNA reads as TGTGCCAGCAGCTTAGCGCGACTAGCGGGAGTGATCTACGAGCAGTACTTC. The variable domain in full, with the rest retrieved from reference TRBV7-2 and TRBJ2-7, is GAGVSQSPSNKVTEKGKDVELRCDPISGHTALYWYRQSLGQGLEFLIYFQGNSAPDKSGLPSDRFSAERTGGSVSTLTIQRTQQEDSAVYLCASSLARLAGVIYEQYFGPGTRLTVT.

This clonotype was seen just once. A much bigger clone sits one base away, suggesting this may be a read error. The chain couples TRBV2 to TRBJ2-7; D not certain. V lost 4 bases and J lost 4, with 17 bases in between. Germline V CDR1 and CDR2: SNHLY, FYNNEI. The CDR3 contains 15 residues. In DNA, the CDR3 is TGTGCCAGCAGTGCAGGCGGCAGTATGTTTTACGAGCAGTACTTC. This translates into CASSAGGSMFYEQYF.

This clonotype has at least ten counts. This chain connects TRBV7-3 to TRBJ1-1; D ambiguous. This CDR3 is 16 amino acids long. The V and J ends lost 2 bases and 0 bases respectively, with 13 bases between them. Germline CDR1 reads SGHTA; CDR2 reads FQGTGA. The CDR3 loop is CASSLSPGVMNTEAFF. Here the CDR3 DNA reads TGTGCCAGCAGCTTATCCCCGGGAGTCATGAACACTGAAGCTTTCTTT. Combining the CDR3 with reference TRBV7-3 and TRBJ1-1 gives the whole variable domain GAGVSQTPSNKVTEKGKYVELRCDPISGHTALYWYRQSLGQGPEFLIYFQGTGAADDSGLPNDRFFAVRPEGSVSTLKIQRTERGDSAVYLCASSLSPGVMNTEAFFGQGTRLTVV.

This clonotype appeared many times. The J gene is TRBJ2-7, the V gene TRBV20-1; D is tentatively TRBD1 or TRBD2 (5 bases each). The CDR3 has 13 amino acids. Trimming stripped 5 bases from V and 2 bases from J, with 13 bases between. Germline assignment: CDR1 DFQATT and CDR2 SNEGSKA (reference sequence). The CDR3 loop is CSAEGQGTYEQYF. The CDR3 coding sequence is TGCAGTGCTGAGGGTCAGGGTACCTACGAGCAGTACTTC.